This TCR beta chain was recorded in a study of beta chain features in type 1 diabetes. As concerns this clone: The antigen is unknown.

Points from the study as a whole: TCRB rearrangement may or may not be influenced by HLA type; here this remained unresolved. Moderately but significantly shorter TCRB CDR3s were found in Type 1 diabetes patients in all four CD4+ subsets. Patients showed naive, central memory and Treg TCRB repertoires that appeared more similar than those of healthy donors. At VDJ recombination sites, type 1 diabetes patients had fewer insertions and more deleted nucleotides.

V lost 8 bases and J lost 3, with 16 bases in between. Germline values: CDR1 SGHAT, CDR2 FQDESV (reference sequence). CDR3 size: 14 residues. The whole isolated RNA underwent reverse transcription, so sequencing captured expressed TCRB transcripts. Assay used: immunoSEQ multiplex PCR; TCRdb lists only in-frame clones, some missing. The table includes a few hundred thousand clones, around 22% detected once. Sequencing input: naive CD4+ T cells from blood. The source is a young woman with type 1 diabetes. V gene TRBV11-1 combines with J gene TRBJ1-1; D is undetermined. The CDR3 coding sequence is TGTGCCAGCGGACCCCGGGGTCTGGACACTGAAGCTTTCTTT. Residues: CASGPRGLDTEAFF.